This T cell receptor (beta chain) derives from a study of monozygotic twins with inflammatory bowel disease. Findings and caveats of the study: TCRbeta inverse Simpson diversity was decreased in IBD patients versus healthy co-twins.

TCRdb reanalyzed the 5' RACE reads, giving one entry per CDR3 protein sequence and no DNA. The sample has some 150,000 distinct CDR3 sequences, and its top ten clones hold less than 8%. The CDR3 loop spans 18 amino acids. Germline V gives CDR1 SGHRS, CDR2 YFSETQ. In regard to this clonotype: Its target is unknown.

The sample consisted of blood. This receptor was taken from a human donor with ulcerative colitis or Crohn's disease, or a healthy co-twin of an affected twin (not recorded which). This chain joins TRBV5-1 and TRBJ1-2; TCRdb indicates TRBD1, and absent DNA this call remains unverified. The CDR3 reads CASSAVPSPQHEDYGYTF.